This T cell receptor (beta chain) stems from a study of blood T cell repertoires in COVID-19. About the research overall: Acute-phase and convalescent COVID-19 samples originated in the United States, Italy and Spain. Sources were T cells, B-cell-depleted T cells, or PBMCs; the material itself was cDNA or gDNA.

This CDR3 is 13 amino acids long. Deletions cut 2 bases from V and 1 base from J, with 6 bases between. The germline gives CDR1 LNHDA, CDR2 SQIVND (reference sequence). Original handling: Amplifying reference gene primers gave estimates of nucleated cell counts. Profiling relied on immunoSEQ multiplex PCR, and the TCRdb table lists in-frame clones only, not all of them. The V and J calls and clone size come from that table; D and trimming were worked out from the DNA. The sample has just over 60,000 clones; around 79% are singletons. The source of this sequence is a man aged 55 to 70 with acute or convalescent COVID-19. This chain connects TRBV19 to TRBJ2-7, with D perhaps TRBD2 (5 bases). What was sequenced was peripheral blood. The CDR3 nucleotides read TGTGCCAGTAGTATAACTAGATCCTACGAGCAGTACTTC. It is translated as CASSITRSYEQYF.